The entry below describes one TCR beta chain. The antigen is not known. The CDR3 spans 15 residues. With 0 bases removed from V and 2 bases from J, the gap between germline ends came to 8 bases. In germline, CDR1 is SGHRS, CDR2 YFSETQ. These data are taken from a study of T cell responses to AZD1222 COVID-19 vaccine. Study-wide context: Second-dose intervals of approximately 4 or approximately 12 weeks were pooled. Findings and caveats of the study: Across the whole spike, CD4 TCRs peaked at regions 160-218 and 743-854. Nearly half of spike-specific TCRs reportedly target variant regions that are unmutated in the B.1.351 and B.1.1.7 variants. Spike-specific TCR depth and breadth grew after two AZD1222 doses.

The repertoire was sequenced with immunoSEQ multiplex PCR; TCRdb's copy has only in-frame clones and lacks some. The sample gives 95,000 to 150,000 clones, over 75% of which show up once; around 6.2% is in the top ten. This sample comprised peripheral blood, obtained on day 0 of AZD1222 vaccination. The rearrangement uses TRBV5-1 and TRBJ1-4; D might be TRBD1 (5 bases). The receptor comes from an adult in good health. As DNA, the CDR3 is TGCGCCAGCAGCTTGGGAGGGACCACTAATGAAAAACTGTTTTTT. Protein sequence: CASSLGGTTNEKLFF. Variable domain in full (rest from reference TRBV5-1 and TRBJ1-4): KAGVTQTPRYLIKTRGQQVTLSCSPISGHRSVSWYQQTPGQGLQFLFEYFSETQRNKGNFPGRFSGRQFSNSRSEMNVSTLELGDSALYLCASSLGGTTNEKLFFGSGTQLSVL.